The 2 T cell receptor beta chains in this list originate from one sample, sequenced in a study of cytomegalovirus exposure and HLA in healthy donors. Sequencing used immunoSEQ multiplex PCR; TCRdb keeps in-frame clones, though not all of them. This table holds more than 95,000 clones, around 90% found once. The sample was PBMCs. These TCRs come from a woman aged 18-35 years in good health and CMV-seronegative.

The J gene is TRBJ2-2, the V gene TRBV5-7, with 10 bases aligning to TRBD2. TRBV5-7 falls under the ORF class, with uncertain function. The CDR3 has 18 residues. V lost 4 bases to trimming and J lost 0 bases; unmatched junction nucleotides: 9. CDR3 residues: CASSPNRGLASNTGELFF. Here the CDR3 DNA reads TGTGCCAGCAGCCCCAATAGGGGACTAGCGTCGAACACCGGGGAGCTGTTTTTT.

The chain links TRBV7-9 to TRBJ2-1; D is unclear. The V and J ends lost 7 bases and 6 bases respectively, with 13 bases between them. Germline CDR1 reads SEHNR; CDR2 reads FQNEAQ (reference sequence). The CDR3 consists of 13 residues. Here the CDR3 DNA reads TGTGCCAGCACCGTGGCCCGAGGCAATGAGCAGTTCTTC. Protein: CASTVARGNEQFF.